The next 6 T cell receptor beta chains were all read from a single sample in a study of T-cell memory formation after mild COVID-19. TCRdb fed the 5' RACE reads into MiXCR, producing one record per CDR3 protein. The top ten hold 2.1% of the sample, which has 200,000 to 300,000 distinct CDR3 sequences, 15% to 19% seen once. The sample consisted of PBMCs or a T cell subset sorted from them (not recorded which). The receptors were gathered from an adult woman who had mild COVID-19 (a few samples of this study predate the infection). Cell type and time point are not known.

CDR3 nucleotide sequence: TGTGCCAGCAGTTACGAGGTTAGCAATCAGCCCCAGCATTTT. As protein: CASSYEVSNQPQHF. The chain links TRBV6-2 or TRBV6-3 to TRBJ1-5, with D unresolved. Trimming cost V 2 bases and J 0 bases, with 5 bases left between them. From germline, CDR1 is MNHEY and CDR2 SVGEGT. This CDR3 has 14 residues.

This clonotype was counted at least ten times. The chain carries TRBV6-5 and TRBJ2-7; 12 bases are shared with TRBD1. CDR3 length: 14 residues. The ends lost 2 bases at V and 6 bases at J; junction bases unmatched: 2. Germline V lookup: CDR1 MNHEY, CDR2 SVGAGI. The CDR3 sequence is CASSYTGQGAEQYF. CDR3 DNA: TGTGCCAGCAGTTACACGGGACAGGGGGCCGAGCAGTACTTC.

The genes are TRBV5-6 and TRBJ1-1, with a weak D call TRBD1 (6 bases). Trimming shortened V by 0 bases and J by 10 bases, and 13 bases separated the two germline ends. The CDR3 length is 13 residues. Germline V lookup: CDR1 SGHDT, CDR2 YYEEEE. The CDR3 protein is CASSLASGVGAFF. The CDR3 nucleotides read TGTGCCAGCAGCTTGGCATCAGGGGTAGGAGCTTTCTTT.

This clonotype was counted only a few times. The gene calls are TRBV9 and TRBJ2-7; the match to TRBD1 covers 9 bases. Per germline, CDR1 SGDLS and CDR2 YYNGEE. With V trimmed by 3 bases and J by 3 bases, 7 bases remained unmatched. The CDR3 has 15 amino acids. CDR3 protein: CASSEGTGFVYEQYF. The DNA of the CDR3 is TGTGCCAGCAGCGAAGGGACAGGGTTTGTCTACGAGCAGTACTTC.

The chain carries TRBV24-1 and TRBJ2-6, with D perhaps TRBD1 or TRBD2 (5 bases each). The CDR3 loop spans 16 amino acids. Germline assignment: CDR1 KGHDR and CDR2 SFDVKD. The V end lost 5 bases, the J end lost 1 base, and 11 bases lay between the germline ends. CDR3 DNA: TGTGCCACCAGTGGAACGGGGCAGTCTGGGGCCAACGTCCTGACTTTC. Amino acids: CATSGTGQSGANVLTF.

This clonotype has a handful of counts. The chain links TRBV15 to TRBJ2-4, with D possibly TRBD2 on 6 matching bases. The CDR3 consists of 16 residues. V lost 3 bases to trimming and J lost 2 bases, with 14 bases between them. CDR1 is LNHNV, CDR2 YYDKDF, per germline (reference sequence). CDR3 coding DNA: TGTGCCACCAGCAGGTCCGGAGGGGCCACCAAAAACATTCAGTACTTC. Encoded protein: CATSRSGGATKNIQYF. The whole variable domain, filled in from reference TRBV15 and TRBJ2-4, reads DAMVIQNPRYQVTQFGKPVTLSCSQTLNHNVMYWYQQKSSQAPKLLFHYYDKDFNNEADTPDNFQSRRPNTSFCFLDIRSPGLGDTAMYLCATSRSGGATKNIQYFGAGTRLSVL.